This T cell receptor (beta chain) was identified in a study of T cell repertoires in cytomegalovirus infection. At the level of the study: Peptides in the study included HLA-C-restricted and HLA-B-restricted CMV epitopes. CMV infection together with matching HLA type was indicated by public TCR beta signatures. Whole-study findings and limits: Dominating the ex vivo response were HLA-C-restricted CMV-specific TCR beta clonotypes. CMV carriers with the relevant HLA were identified by cumulative public TCR beta family frequency.

TCRdb itself ran the reads through MiXCR, one entry per CDR3 protein. Counted here are hundreds of thousands of distinct CDR3 sequences, 30% to 40% occurring once; the ten biggest clones make up 13%. About this clonotype: Its antigen is as yet unknown. The CDR3 carries no conserved terminal phenylalanine or tryptophan, so it likely arises from a read error.

Trimming took 0 bases from V and 4 from J; bases not matched to a gene: 3. The germline V gene encodes CDR1 LGHNT and CDR2 FRNRAP. This CDR3 comprises 14 residues. The chain couples TRBV12-5 to TRBJ2-7; 7 nucleotides match TRBD2. The source material was cultured CD8+ T cells from PBMCs, sampled from culture after CMV antigen stimulation. This clonotype originated in a human donor in good health (CMV status not recorded). Some clones in this sample may be carry-over from other donors' samples. Here the CDR3 reads CASGLVKGGYEQYD. DNA for the CDR3: TGTGCTAGTGGTTTGGTCAAGGGAGGGTACGAGCAGTACGAC.